This T cell receptor (beta chain) was identified in a study of CD8+ T cells in alopecia areata. Study-level background: The SALT score measured affected scalp surface percentage in treated patients. Regarding the study as a whole: Treatment with tofacitinib significantly lowered scalp clonality and reduced expanded CD8+ clones among the top 100.

Concerning this clone itself: Antigen specificity is unknown.

Described treatment: oral pan-JAK inhibitor, 5-10 mg twice daily. Alopecia areata patients provided lesional scalp punch biopsies and peripheral blood, both collected for the study. A FACSAria was used to sort CD4+ and CD8+ T cells. These cells came from PBMCs. V shed 0 bases and J 6 bases; nucleotides not matched to a gene: 12. The germline gives CDR1 SQVTM, CDR2 ANQGSEA. The CDR3 is 17 residues long. RNA, once extracted, was reverse transcribed into cDNA for use as the sequencing template. The protocol was immunoSEQ multiplex PCR, while the TCRdb copy is restricted to in-frame clones and leaves out a portion. The sample includes 90,000 to 130,000 clones, around three fifths of them seen just once.

The V and J genes are TRBV29-1 and TRBJ2-3, with TRBD1 identical over 10 bases. This TCR was sampled from a human donor with alopecia areata. Sample: CD8+ T cells sorted from blood, taken at week 24, from a patient treated with tofacitinib. The CDR3 nucleotides are TGCAGCGTTGAAGATCTTGTGCCGGGACAGGGGACGGATACGCAGTATTTT. Its protein product is CSVEDLVPGQGTDTQYF.